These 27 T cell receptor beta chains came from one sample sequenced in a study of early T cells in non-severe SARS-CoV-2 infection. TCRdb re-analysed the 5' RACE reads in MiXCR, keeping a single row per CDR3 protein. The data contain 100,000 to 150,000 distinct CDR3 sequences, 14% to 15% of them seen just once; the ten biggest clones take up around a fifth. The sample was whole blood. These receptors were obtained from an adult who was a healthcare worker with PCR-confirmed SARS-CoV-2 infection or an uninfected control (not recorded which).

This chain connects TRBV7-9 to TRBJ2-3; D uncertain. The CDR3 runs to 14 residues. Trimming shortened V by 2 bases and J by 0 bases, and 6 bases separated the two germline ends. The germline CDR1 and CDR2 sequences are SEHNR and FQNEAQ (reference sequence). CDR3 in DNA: TGTGCCAGCAGCTTATCCCTCAGCACAGATACGCAGTATTTT. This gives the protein CASSLSLSTDTQYF.

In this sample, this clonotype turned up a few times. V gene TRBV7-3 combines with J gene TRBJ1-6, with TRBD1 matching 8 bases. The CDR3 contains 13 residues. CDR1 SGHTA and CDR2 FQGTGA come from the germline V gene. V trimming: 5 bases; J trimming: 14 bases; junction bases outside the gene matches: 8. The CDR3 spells CASSAGTGGTLHF. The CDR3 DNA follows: TGTGCCAGCAGCGCCGGGACAGGAGGCACCCTCCACTTT. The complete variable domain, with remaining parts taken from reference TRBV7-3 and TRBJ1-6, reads GAGVSQTPSNKVTEKGKYVELRCDPISGHTALYWYRQSLGQGPEFLIYFQGTGAADDSGLPNDRFFAVRPEGSVSTLKIQRTERGDSAVYLCASSAGTGGTLHFGNGTRLTVT.

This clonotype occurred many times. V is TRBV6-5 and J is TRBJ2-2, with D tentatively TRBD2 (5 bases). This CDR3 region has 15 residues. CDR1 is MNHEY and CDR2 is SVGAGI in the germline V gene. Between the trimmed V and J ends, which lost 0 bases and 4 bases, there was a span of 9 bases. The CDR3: CASSYSRGSTGELFF. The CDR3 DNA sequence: TGTGCCAGCAGTTACTCTAGAGGGTCCACCGGGGAGCTGTTTTTT.

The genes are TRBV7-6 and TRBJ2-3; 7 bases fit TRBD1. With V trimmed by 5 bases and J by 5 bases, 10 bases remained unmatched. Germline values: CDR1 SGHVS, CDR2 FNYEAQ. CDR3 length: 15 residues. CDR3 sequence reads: CASSRRQGTEDTQYF. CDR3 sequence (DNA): TGTGCCAGCAGCCGGCGACAGGGAACGGAAGATACGCAGTATTTT.

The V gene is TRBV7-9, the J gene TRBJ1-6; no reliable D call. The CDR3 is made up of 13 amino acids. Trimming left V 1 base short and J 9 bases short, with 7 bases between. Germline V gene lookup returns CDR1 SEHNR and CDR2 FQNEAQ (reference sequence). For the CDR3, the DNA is TGTGCCAGCAGCTTAGGGGCAACTTCACCCCTCCACTTT. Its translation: CASSLGATSPLHF.

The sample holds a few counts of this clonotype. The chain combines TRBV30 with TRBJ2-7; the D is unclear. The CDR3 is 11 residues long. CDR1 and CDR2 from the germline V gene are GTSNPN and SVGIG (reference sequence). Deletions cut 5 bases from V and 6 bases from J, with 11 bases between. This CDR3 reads CAWQSPGEQYF. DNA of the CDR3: TGTGCCTGGCAGTCACCTGGCGAGCAGTACTTC.

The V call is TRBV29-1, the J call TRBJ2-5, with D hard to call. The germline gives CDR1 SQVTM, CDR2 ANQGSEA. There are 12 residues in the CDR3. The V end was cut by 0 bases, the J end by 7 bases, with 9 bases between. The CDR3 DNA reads TGCAGCGTTGAAGAGCCGACCCCGACCCAGTACTTC. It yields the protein CSVEEPTPTQYF.

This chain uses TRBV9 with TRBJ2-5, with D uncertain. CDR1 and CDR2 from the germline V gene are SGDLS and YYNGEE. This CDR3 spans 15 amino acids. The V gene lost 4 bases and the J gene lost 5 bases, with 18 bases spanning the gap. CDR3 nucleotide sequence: TGTGCCAGCAGCCCCTTTGACTCTTATCGGGAGACCCAGTACTTC. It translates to CASSPFDSYRETQYF.

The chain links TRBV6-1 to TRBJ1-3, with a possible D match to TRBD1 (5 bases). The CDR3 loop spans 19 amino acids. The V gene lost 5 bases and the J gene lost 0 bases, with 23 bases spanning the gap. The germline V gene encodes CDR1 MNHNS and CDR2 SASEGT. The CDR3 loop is CASSRTTLSTDSSGNTIYF. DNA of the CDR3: TGTGCCAGCAGTCGCACCACTTTATCGACAGACAGCTCTGGAAACACCATATATTTT.

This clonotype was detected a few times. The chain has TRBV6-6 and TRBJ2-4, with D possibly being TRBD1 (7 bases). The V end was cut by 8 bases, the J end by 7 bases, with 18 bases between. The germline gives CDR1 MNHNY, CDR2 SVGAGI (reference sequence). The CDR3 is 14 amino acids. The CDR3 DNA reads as TGTGCCAGCGGGGAGAGACAGGGAGGCAACATTCAGTACTTC. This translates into CASGERQGGNIQYF.

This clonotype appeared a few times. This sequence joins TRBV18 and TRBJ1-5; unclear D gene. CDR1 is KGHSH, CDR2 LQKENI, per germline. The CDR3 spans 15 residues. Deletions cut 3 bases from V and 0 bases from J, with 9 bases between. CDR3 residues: CASSPSAYSNQPQHF. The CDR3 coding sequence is TGTGCCAGCTCACCTTCCGCATATAGCAATCAGCCCCAGCATTTT.

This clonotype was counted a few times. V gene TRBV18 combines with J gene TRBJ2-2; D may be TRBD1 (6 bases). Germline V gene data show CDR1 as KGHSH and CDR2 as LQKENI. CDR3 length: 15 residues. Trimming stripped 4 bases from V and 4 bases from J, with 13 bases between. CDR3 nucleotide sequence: TGTGCCAGCTCACAAGGGGGTTCGAGCACCGGGGAGCTGTTTTTT. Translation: CASSQGGSSTGELFF.

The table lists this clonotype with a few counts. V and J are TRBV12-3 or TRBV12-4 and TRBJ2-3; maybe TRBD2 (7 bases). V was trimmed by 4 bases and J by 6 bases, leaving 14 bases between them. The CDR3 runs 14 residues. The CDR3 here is CASSYFAGADTQYF. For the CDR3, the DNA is TGTGCCAGCAGTTATTTTGCGGGGGCGGATACGCAGTATTTT.

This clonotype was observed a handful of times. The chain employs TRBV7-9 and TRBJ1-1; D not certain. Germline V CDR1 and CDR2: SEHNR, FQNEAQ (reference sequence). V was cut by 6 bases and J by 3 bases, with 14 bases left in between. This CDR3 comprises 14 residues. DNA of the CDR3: TGTGCCAGCAGACCCGGCCAGAGCCACACTGAAGCTTTCTTT. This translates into CASRPGQSHTEAFF.

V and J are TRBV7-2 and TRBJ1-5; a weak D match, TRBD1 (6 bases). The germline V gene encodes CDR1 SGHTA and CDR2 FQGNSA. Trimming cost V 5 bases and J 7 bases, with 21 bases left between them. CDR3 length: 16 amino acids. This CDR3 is CASSATERGSRQPQHF. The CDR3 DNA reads TGTGCCAGCAGCGCAACGGAAAGGGGGTCCCGGCAGCCCCAGCATTTT.

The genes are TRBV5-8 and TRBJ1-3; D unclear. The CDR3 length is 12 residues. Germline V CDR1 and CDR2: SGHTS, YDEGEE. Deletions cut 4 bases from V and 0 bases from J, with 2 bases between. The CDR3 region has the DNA TGTGCCAGCAGCCCCTCTGGAAACACCATATATTTT. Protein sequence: CASSPSGNTIYF.

The CDR3 loop is CASSQGLAGPKSSYNEQFF. The DNA for the CDR3 is TGCGCCAGCAGCCAGGGACTAGCGGGACCTAAGAGCTCCTACAATGAGCAGTTCTTC. The chain uses TRBV4-1 and TRBJ2-1; 13 bases align to TRBD2. The J segment lost 0 bases and the V segment lost 3 bases, leaving 8 bases of the junction unmatched. Per germline, CDR1 MGHRA and CDR2 YSYEKL. The CDR3 consists of 19 residues.

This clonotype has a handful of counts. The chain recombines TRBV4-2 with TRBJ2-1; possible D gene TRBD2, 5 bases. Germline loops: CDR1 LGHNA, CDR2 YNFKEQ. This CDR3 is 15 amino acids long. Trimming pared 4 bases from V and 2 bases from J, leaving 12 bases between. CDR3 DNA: TGTGCCAGCAGCCGGGAAGAGGGTACCTACAATGAGCAGTTCTTC. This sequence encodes CASSREEGTYNEQFF.

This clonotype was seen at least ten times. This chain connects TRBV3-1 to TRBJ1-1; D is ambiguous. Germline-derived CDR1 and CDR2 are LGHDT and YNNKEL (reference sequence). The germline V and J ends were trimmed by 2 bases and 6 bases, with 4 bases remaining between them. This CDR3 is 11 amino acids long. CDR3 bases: TGTGCCAGCAGCCAAAGCGCTGAAGCTTTCTTT. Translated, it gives CASSQSAEAFF.

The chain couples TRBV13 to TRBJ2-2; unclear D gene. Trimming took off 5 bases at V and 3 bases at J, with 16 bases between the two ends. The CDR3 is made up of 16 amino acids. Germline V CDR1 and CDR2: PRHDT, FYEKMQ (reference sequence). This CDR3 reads CASSGRVLPDTGELFF. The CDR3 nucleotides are TGTGCCAGCAGCGGACGGGTCCTTCCTGACACCGGGGAGCTGTTTTTT.

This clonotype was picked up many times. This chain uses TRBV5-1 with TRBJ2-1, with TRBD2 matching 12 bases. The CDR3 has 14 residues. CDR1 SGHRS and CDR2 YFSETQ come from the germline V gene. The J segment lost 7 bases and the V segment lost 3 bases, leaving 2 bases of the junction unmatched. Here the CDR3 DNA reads TGCGCCAGCAGCTCTAGCGGGGGGGTGAATGAGCAGTTCTTC. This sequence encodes CASSSSGGVNEQFF.

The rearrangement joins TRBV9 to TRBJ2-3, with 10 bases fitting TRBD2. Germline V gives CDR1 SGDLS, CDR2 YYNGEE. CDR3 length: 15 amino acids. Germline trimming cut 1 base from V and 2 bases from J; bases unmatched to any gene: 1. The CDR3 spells CASSVLAGATDTQYF. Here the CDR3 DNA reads TGTGCCAGCAGCGTACTAGCGGGGGCCACAGATACGCAGTATTTT.

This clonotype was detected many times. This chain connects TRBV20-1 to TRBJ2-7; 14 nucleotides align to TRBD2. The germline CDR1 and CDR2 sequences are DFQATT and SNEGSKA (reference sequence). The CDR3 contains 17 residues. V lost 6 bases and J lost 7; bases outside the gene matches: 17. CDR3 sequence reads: CSALSPGLAGARGEQYF. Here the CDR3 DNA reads TGCAGTGCCCTCTCCCCGGGACTAGCGGGGGCCCGAGGGGAGCAGTACTTC.

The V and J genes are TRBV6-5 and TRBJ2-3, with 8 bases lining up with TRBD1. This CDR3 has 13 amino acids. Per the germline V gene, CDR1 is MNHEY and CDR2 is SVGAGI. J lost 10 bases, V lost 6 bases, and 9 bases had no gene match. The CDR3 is CASRGDRTSAQYF. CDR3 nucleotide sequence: TGTGCCAGCAGAGGGGACAGGACGTCAGCGCAGTATTTT.

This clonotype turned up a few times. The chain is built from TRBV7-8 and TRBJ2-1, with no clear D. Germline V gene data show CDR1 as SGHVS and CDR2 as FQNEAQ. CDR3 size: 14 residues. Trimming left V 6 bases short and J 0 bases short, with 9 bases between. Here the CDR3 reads CASRSVSSYNEQFF. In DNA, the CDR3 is TGTGCCAGCAGGAGTGTGAGCTCCTACAATGAGCAGTTCTTC. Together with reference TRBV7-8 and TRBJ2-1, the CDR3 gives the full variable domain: GAGVSQSPRYKVAKRGQDVALRCDPISGHVSLFWYQQALGQGPEFLTYFQNEAQLDKSGLPSDRFFAERPEGSVSTLKIQRTQQEDSAVYLCASRSVSSYNEQFFGPGTRLTVL.

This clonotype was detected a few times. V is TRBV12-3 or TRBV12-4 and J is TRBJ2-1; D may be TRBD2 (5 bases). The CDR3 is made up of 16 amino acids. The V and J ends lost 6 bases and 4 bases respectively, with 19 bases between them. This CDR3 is CASSPSSGRGYNEQFF. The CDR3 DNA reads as TGTGCCAGCAGCCCTTCATCGGGCCGGGGTTACAATGAGCAGTTCTTC.

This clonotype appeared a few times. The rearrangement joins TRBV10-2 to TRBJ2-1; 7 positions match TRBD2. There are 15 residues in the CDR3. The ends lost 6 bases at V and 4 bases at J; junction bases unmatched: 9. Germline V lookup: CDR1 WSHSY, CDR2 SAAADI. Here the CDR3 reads CASRSGVGPYNEQFF. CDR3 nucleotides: TGCGCCAGCAGGAGCGGGGTCGGGCCATACAATGAGCAGTTCTTC.